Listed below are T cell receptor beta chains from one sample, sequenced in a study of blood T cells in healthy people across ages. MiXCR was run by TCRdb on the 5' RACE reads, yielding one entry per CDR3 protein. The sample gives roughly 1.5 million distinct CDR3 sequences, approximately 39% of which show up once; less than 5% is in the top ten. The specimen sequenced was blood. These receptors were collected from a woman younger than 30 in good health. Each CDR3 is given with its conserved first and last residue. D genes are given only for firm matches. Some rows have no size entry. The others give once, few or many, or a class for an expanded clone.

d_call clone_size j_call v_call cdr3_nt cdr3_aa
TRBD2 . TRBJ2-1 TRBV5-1 TGCGCCAGCACTGGGGGAGAGGGACTAGCCGCGGATGAGCAGTTCTTC CASTGGEGLAADEQFF
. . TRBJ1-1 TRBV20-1 TGCAGTGCTGCCGGGGGGGCTACTGAAGCTTTCTTT CSAAGGATEAFF
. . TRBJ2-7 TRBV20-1 TGCAGTGCTGGAGTAGTGGGGCTGTACGAGCAGTACTTC CSAGVVGLYEQYF
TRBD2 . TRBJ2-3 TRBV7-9 TGTGCCAGCAGCTGGACTCTAGCGGAGGTCCCAGATACGCAGTATTTT CASSWTLAEVPDTQYF
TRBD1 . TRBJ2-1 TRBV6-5 TGTGCCAGCAGGATGACAGGGGGATTCTACAATGAGCAGTTCTTC CASRMTGGFYNEQFF
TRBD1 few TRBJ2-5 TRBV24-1 TGTGCCACCAGTGATTGGGGACAGCAAGAGACCCAGTACTTC CATSDWGQQETQYF
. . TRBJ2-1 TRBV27 TGTGCCACCCAGACTATTCCTTACAATGAGCAGTTCTTC CATQTIPYNEQFF
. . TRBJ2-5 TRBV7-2 TGTGCCAGCAGCCCTCGGGCGAGCGGAGAGACCCAGTACTTC CASSPRASGETQYF
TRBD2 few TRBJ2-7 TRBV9 TGTGCCAGCAGCGTAGGAAGCGGGGTCGAGCAGTACTTC CASSVGSGVEQYF
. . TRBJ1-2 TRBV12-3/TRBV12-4 TGTGCCAGCGTTCCATTACAGGGCTATGGCTACACCTTC CASVPLQGYGYTF
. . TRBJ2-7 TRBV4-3 TGCGCCAGCAGCCAGCGGACCTTTTCTGGCAATGAGCAGTACTTC CASSQRTFSGNEQYF
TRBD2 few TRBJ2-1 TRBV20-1 TGCAGTGCTAGGGGGCCTAAACTAGCGGTATACAATGAGCAGTTCTTC CSARGPKLAVYNEQFF
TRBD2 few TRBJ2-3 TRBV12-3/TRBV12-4 TGTGCCAGCAGCCCCAGTGTCCTAGCGGGAGGCCAATTGATCCCAGATACGCAGTATTTT CASSPSVLAGGQLIPDTQYF
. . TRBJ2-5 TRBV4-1 TGCGCCAGCAGCCAATCTGGAGGCGAAGAAGGGGCCCAGTACTTC CASSQSGGEEGAQYF
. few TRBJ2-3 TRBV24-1 TGTGCCACCCCTGCCCTGGGCGACTTTGGGTTCACAGATACGCAGTATTTT CATPALGDFGFTDTQYF
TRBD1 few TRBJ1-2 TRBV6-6 TGTGCCAGCAGTTCCCGGACAGGGACAAACTATGGCTACACCTTC CASSSRTGTNYGYTF
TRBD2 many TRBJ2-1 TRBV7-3 TGTGCCAGCAGCAAAGGGACTAGCGGGCCGTTCAATGAGCAGTTCTTC CASSKGTSGPFNEQFF
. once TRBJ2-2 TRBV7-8 TGTGCCAGCAGCCCCTGGGCCCAGGGGGGCACCGGGGAGCTGTTTTTT CASSPWAQGGTGELFF